This TCR beta chain stems from a study of blood T cell repertoires in COVID-19. Germline-derived CDR1 and CDR2 are GTSNPN and SVGIG (reference sequence). The CDR3 contains 11 residues. V lost 4 bases to trimming and J lost 10 bases, with 13 bases between them. Data came from immunoSEQ multiplex PCR; TCRdb stores just in-frame clones and leaves some out. This table holds 310,000 or so clones, approximately 86% found once. This clonotype was sampled from a woman under 40 who had recovered from COVID-19. The specimen sequenced was peripheral blood. V usage is TRBV30 and J usage is TRBJ1-1; D unresolved. CDR3 sequence reads: CAWINRGGAFF. CDR3 bases: TGTGCCTGGATCAACCGGGGAGGAGCTTTCTTT.